This T cell receptor (beta chain) comes out of a study of shared clonotypes between healthy human individuals. The germline CDR1 and CDR2 sequences are MDHEN and SYDVKM. This CDR3 is 13 amino acids long. Worth noting for this clone: One end of the junction is discordant with germline, which a read error may explain.

TCRdb keeps only in-frame clones here, not all; method: immunoSEQ multiplex PCR. Seen here are about 470,000 clones, 70% to 80% observed once, and the top ten hold roughly an eighth. V and J are TRBV28 and TRBJ1-2; no definite D call. This clonotype was obtained from a woman in her forties in good health. Some clones in this sample may be carry-over from other donors' samples. Source material: PBMCs. The DNA for the CDR3 is TGTGCCAGCAGTCCCCCTCAGGATTATGGCTACGCCTTC. Translating it yields CASSPPQDYGYAF.